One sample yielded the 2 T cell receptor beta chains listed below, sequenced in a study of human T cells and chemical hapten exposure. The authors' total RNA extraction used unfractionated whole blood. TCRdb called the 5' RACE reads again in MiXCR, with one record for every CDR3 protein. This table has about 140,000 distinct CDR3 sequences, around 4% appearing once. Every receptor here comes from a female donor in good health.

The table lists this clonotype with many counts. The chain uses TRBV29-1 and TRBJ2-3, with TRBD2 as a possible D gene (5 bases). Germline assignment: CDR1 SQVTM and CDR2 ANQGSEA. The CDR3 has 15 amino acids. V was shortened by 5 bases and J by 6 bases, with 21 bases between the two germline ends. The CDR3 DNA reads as TGCAGCGTTACCACCCGAGGCGGGCGCCGGGATACGCAGTATTTT. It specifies CSVTTRGGRRDTQYF.

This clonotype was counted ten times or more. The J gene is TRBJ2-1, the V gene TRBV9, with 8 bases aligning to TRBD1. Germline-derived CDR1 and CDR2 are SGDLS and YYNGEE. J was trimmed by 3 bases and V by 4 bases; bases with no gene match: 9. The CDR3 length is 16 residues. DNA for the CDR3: TGTGCCAGCAGCCCCTTTTCACAGGGGGACTACAATGAGCAGTTCTTC. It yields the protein CASSPFSQGDYNEQFF.